These 24 T cell receptor beta chains originate from one sample sequenced in a study of shared T cell receptors in the human thymus. Produced via immunoSEQ multiplex PCR; TCRdb's table is partial and in-frame only. The sample has about 380,000 clones, approximately 95% seen once. Sequencing was done on a sample of thymocytes. The receptors come from a human donor.

V usage is TRBV28 and J usage is TRBJ2-2; 9 nucleotides agree with TRBD1. V was pared by 5 bases and J by 6 bases, with 10 bases of the junction left unmatched. CDR3 length equals 16 residues. CDR1 and CDR2 (germline): MDHEN, SYDVKM. The CDR3 spells CASSDQRDRAAGELFF. DNA for the CDR3: TGTGCCAGCAGTGACCAGAGGGACAGGGCGGCCGGGGAGCTGTTTTTT.

J is TRBJ1-5 and V is TRBV4-1, with D hard to call. Trimming removed 0 bases from V and 2 bases from J, with 14 bases in between. The germline V gene encodes CDR1 MGHRA and CDR2 YSYEKL. The CDR3 spans 17 residues. For the CDR3, the DNA is TGCGCCAGCAGCCAAGATTTCGGGTCTGTAGGCAATCAGCCCCAGCATTTT. This sequence encodes CASSQDFGSVGNQPQHF.

About this clone: Within the sample, other DNA sequences also encode this same CDR3. V and J are TRBV7-9 and TRBJ2-3; TRBD2 matches at 7 bases. The V and J ends lost 1 base and 3 bases, in that order; junction bases with no gene match: 4. The V gene's germline CDR1 is SEHNR and CDR2 FQNEAQ (reference sequence). The CDR3 consists of 15 residues. The CDR3 protein is CASSLVGEGTDTQYF. CDR3 sequence (DNA): TGTGCCAGCAGCTTAGTTGGGGAGGGGACAGATACGCAGTATTTT.

This sequence joins TRBV10-3 and TRBJ2-1; 9 nucleotides agree with TRBD2. CDR1 is ENHRY, CDR2 SYGVKD, per germline. CDR3 length equals 20 residues. V dropped 0 bases and J dropped 6; count of bases not matched to a gene: 18. This CDR3 reads CAISESAGSGRTSFPNEQFF. CDR3 DNA sequence: TGTGCCATCAGTGAGTCCGCTGGGAGCGGGAGGACATCTTTTCCCAATGAGCAGTTCTTC.

The genes are TRBV27 and TRBJ2-3, with D possibly matching TRBD1 (5 bases). CDR3 size: 15 residues. Looked up from germline, CDR1 is MNHEY and CDR2 is SMNVEV (reference sequence). V lost 6 bases to trimming and J lost 1 base, with 14 bases between them. The CDR3 nucleotides read TGTGCCAGCAGCTGGGGCGGCCCCGGCACAGATACGCAGTATTTT. It translates to CASSWGGPGTDTQYF.

The rearrangement uses TRBV28 and TRBJ2-4; 7 nucleotides match TRBD1. Germline lookup yields CDR1 MDHEN and CDR2 SYDVKM. This CDR3 is built from 14 residues. V dropped 10 bases and J dropped 2; count of bases not matched to a gene: 8. CDR3: CATEPGQTKNIQYF. DNA for the CDR3: TGTGCCACCGAACCGGGACAGACCAAAAACATTCAGTACTTC.

The V call is TRBV5-5, the J call TRBJ2-7, with D possibly TRBD1 on 5 matching bases. CDR3 length: 14 residues. The V end lost 2 bases, the J end lost 3 bases, and 12 bases lay between the germline ends. Germline CDR1 is SGHKS and CDR2 is YYEKEE (reference sequence). The CDR3 coding sequence is TGTGCCAGCAGCTTTCAGGGATATTTCTACGAGCAGTACTTC. It is translated as CASSFQGYFYEQYF.

The chain carries TRBV11-2 and TRBJ2-3, with 8 bases fitting TRBD2. CDR3 length: 16 residues. V was pared by 8 bases and J by 6 bases, with 16 bases of the junction left unmatched. The germline CDR1 and CDR2 sequences are SGHAT and FQNNGV. The CDR3 region is CASGAISGTNGDTQYF. The CDR3, as DNA: TGTGCCAGCGGAGCTATTAGCGGGACCAACGGGGATACGCAGTATTTT.

This chain joins TRBV10-3 and TRBJ2-4, with D unclear. The CDR3 has 16 amino acids. Trimming pared 7 bases from V and 2 bases from J, leaving 18 bases between. Germline CDR1 is ENHRY and CDR2 is SYGVKD. This CDR3 reads CAIIVAGSISKNIQYF. The CDR3 nucleotides are TGTGCCATCATCGTAGCCGGCAGCATCTCCAAAAACATTCAGTACTTC.

This rearrangement joins TRBV27 to TRBJ1-2; 7 nucleotides line up with TRBD1. The CDR3 is 14 residues long. J lost 5 bases, V lost 5 bases, and 8 bases had no gene match. The V gene's germline CDR1 is MNHEY and CDR2 SMNVEV (reference sequence). Here the CDR3 reads CASSLRQGSYGYTF. CDR3 bases: TGTGCCAGCAGTCTTAGACAGGGAAGTTATGGCTACACCTTC.

V and J are TRBV10-2 and TRBJ2-6; either TRBD1 or TRBD2 may fit D (9 bases each). The CDR3 is made up of 19 amino acids. Germline CDR1 is WSHSY and CDR2 is SAAADI. V was clipped by 7 bases and J by 0 bases, with 22 bases between them. The CDR3 coding sequence is TGCGCCAGCACCCAGCGGGAGGACAGGGGAGACTCTGGGGCCAACGTCCTGACTTTC. Its protein is CASTQREDRGDSGANVLTF.

The chain has TRBV12-2 and TRBJ2-5; the D call in the table, TRBD2, was not verified against the DNA. TRBV12-2 represents a pseudogene. This CDR3 is 17 amino acids long. CDR3 sequence (DNA): TGTGCAAGTCGCCAAGGTTTGACTAGCGGGACCGATGAGACCCAGTACTTC. It is translated as CASRQGLTSGTDETQYF.

The CDR3 region has the DNA TGTGCCAGCACCTCAGGGGGGAGAAACACCGGGGAGCTGTTTTTT. This sequence encodes CASTSGGRNTGELFF. The genes are TRBV28 and TRBJ2-2; TRBD1 is a possible D gene (7 bases). Trimming stripped 7 bases from V and 2 bases from J, with 14 bases between. The CDR3 sequence is 15 residues long. Germline assignment: CDR1 MDHEN and CDR2 SYDVKM.

The chain couples TRBV30 to TRBJ2-7; D may be TRBD1 or TRBD2 (5 bases each). Germline CDR1 GTSNPN, CDR2 SVGIG (reference sequence). Trimming removed 2 bases from V and 5 bases from J, with 19 bases in between. The CDR3 sequence is 15 residues long. This chain's CDR3 is CAWSIRGTQGDEQYF. The CDR3 DNA follows: TGTGCCTGGAGTATCCGTGGGACCCAAGGGGACGAGCAGTACTTC.

This CDR3 is CAWSVDFWLAASYEQYF. In nucleotides, the CDR3 is TGTGCCTGGAGTGTAGACTTTTGGCTAGCGGCTTCCTACGAGCAGTACTTC. The V call is TRBV30, the J call TRBJ2-7; 7 bases fit TRBD2. V trimming: 0 bases; J trimming: 1 base; junction bases outside the gene matches: 12. Germline CDR1 reads GTSNPN; CDR2 reads SVGIG (reference sequence). The CDR3 extends over 17 amino acids.

About this clone: One end of the junction fails to match germline, which may point to a read error. This rearrangement joins TRBV7-8 to TRBJ2-7; 9 nucleotides line up with TRBD1. There are 16 residues in the CDR3. Germline V gene sequence: CDR1 SGHVS, CDR2 FQNEAQ. The chain's CDR3 is CASTLRWDRDSYEQYF. The CDR3 nucleotides read TGTGCCAGCACCTTAAGGTGGGACAGGGACTCCTACGAGCAGTACTTC.

This clone was recorded once. V usage is TRBV9 and J usage is TRBJ1-1; D gene uncertain. This CDR3 spans 17 amino acids. Trimming took 4 bases from V and 1 from J, leaving 20 bases between them. Germline V gene data show CDR1 as SGDLS and CDR2 as YYNGEE. The CDR3 loop reads CASSPRLQCLPNTEAFF. In DNA form, the CDR3 reads TGTGCCAGCAGCCCGAGACTACAGTGCCTCCCGAACACTGAAGCTTTCTTT.

The chain uses TRBV6-5 and TRBJ1-1; D is unresolved. Looked up from germline, CDR1 is MNHEY and CDR2 is SVGAGI. This CDR3 has 13 residues. Trimming removed 7 bases from V and 11 bases from J, with 20 bases in between. The CDR3 spells CASTVAPTAGAFF. As DNA, the CDR3 is TGTGCCAGCACCGTCGCGCCTACTGCTGGGGCTTTCTTT.

J is TRBJ2-1 and V is TRBV19; unclear D gene. The CDR3 extends over 13 amino acids. The germline CDR1 and CDR2 sequences are LNHDA and SQIVND (reference sequence). Trimming removed 2 bases at V and 8 bases at J, with 10 bases between. In DNA form, the CDR3 reads TGTGCCAGTAGTATAATGGGGTTCCATGAGCAGTTCTTC. Its protein is CASSIMGFHEQFF.

This chain joins TRBV7-9 and TRBJ1-5, with D unresolved. The CDR3 runs 10 residues. CDR1 and CDR2 (germline): SEHNR, FQNEAQ (reference sequence). The V end was cut by 4 bases, the J end by 16 bases, with 11 bases between. In DNA form, the CDR3 reads TGTGCCAGCAGCTCCGTCGACACTCATTTT. As protein: CASSSVDTHF.

The chain uses TRBV7-8 and TRBJ1-3, with D perhaps TRBD1 (5 bases). The germline CDR1 and CDR2 sequences are SGHVS and FQNEAQ. Trimming pared 1 base from V and 4 bases from J, leaving 8 bases between. The CDR3 spans 14 residues. The CDR3 region has the DNA TGTGCCAGCAGCTTAGGGGGGTTAGGAAACACCATATATTTT. Translated: CASSLGGLGNTIYF. Using reference TRBV7-8 and TRBJ1-3 for the parts outside the CDR3, the full variable domain is GAGVSQSPRYKVAKRGQDVALRCDPISGHVSLFWYQQALGQGPEFLTYFQNEAQLDKSGLPSDRFFAERPEGSVSTLKIQRTQQEDSAVYLCASSLGGLGNTIYFGEGSWLTVV.

This clone has more than one count but fewer than ten. V gene TRBV11-2 combines with J gene TRBJ2-3; D gene unclear. Germline V gives CDR1 SGHAT, CDR2 FQNNGV. The CDR3 has 17 amino acids. Trimming shortened V by 5 bases and J by 2 bases, and 20 bases separated the two germline ends. Here the CDR3 reads CASSVLTLRAHTDTQYF. The CDR3 DNA reads TGTGCCAGCAGCGTCCTCACCCTTAGGGCTCACACAGATACGCAGTATTTT.

This sequence joins TRBV2 and TRBJ2-2; TRBD2 aligns across 12 bases. CDR3 length: 17 amino acids. Germline V gene lookup returns CDR1 SNHLY and CDR2 FYNNEI. V was pared by 4 bases and J by 5 bases, with 8 bases of the junction left unmatched. CDR3 region: CASSVRLAGARTGELFF. The CDR3 coding sequence is TGTGCCAGCAGTGTTCGACTAGCGGGAGCTCGGACCGGGGAGCTGTTTTTT.

This clone was seen just once. The rearrangement joins TRBV7-3 to TRBJ2-3, with a tentative D call TRBD1 (7 bases). CDR3 size: 16 residues. V was trimmed by 5 bases and J by 1 base, leaving 16 bases between them. Germline V CDR1 and CDR2: SGHTA, FQGTGA. CDR3 sequence reads: CASSRRDREGTDTQYF. CDR3 sequence (DNA): TGTGCCAGCAGCCGAAGAGACAGGGAGGGCACAGATACGCAGTATTTT.